Presented here are 14 T cell receptor beta chains from one specimen sequenced in a study of shared clonotypes between healthy human individuals. Profiling relied on immunoSEQ multiplex PCR, and the TCRdb table lists in-frame clones only, not all of them. Of roughly 680,000 clones listed, approximately 72% are singletons. The sample taken for sequencing was memory CD4+ T cells sorted from blood. Subset in this sample: CD45RA-negative fraction. Receptors originate from a young woman in good health.

The chain combines TRBV5-5 with TRBJ1-1; D is undetermined. The CDR3 is 15 residues long. V was pared by 0 bases and J by 5 bases, with 14 bases between. Germline CDR1 and CDR2: SGHKS and YYEKEE (reference sequence). The CDR3: CASSLDPHPETEAFF. CDR3 coding DNA: TGTGCCAGCAGCTTGGATCCCCACCCGGAGACTGAAGCTTTCTTT. Looking up the rest from reference TRBV5-5 and TRBJ1-1 gives the full variable domain: DAGVTQSPTHLIKTRGQQVTLRCSPISGHKSVSWYQQVLGQGPQFIFQYYEKEERGRGNFPDRFSARQFPNYSSELNVNALLLGDSALYLCASSLDPHPETEAFFGQGTRLTVV.

The V gene is TRBV6-1, the J gene TRBJ2-7; D is possibly TRBD2 (6 bases). The germline gives CDR1 MNHNS, CDR2 SASEGT. Trimming took off 3 bases at V and 1 base at J, with 13 bases between the two ends. The CDR3 is 15 amino acids. CDR3 sequence: CASSDPGTPSYEQYF. The CDR3 DNA reads TGTGCCAGCAGTGACCCCGGGACTCCTTCCTACGAGCAGTACTTC.

The rearrangement joins TRBV23-1 to TRBJ2-7; D unresolved. TRBV23-1 is annotated as an ORF whose role is uncertain. The CDR3 extends over 16 amino acids. V lost 4 bases, J lost 6 bases, and 22 bases lay in between. Written as DNA, the CDR3 is TGCGCCAGCAGTCTTGTAAGGAAGGCCACTCTACGCGAGCAGTACTTC. Translated: CASSLVRKATLREQYF.

This sequence joins TRBV2 and TRBJ2-2; 8 bases are a match to TRBD2. The CDR3 covers 18 residues. CDR1 is SNHLY, CDR2 FYNNEI, per germline. V trimming: 6 bases; J trimming: 8 bases; junction bases outside the gene matches: 20. The DNA for the CDR3 is TGTGCCAGCAGGGACGGTAGGAGACTAGCGAACCTAAGAGGGGAGCTGTTTTTT. It yields the protein CASRDGRRLANLRGELFF.

About this clone itself: Other nucleotide sequences from this sample produce the same CDR3. The chain employs TRBV5-4 and TRBJ1-2; D is possibly TRBD1 (6 bases). This CDR3 has 13 amino acids. V lost 0 bases to trimming and J lost 4 bases, with 7 bases between them. Germline V gene data show CDR1 as SGHNT and CDR2 as YYREEE (reference sequence). CDR3 bases: TGTGCCAGCAGCTTGGACAGGGTCTATGGCTACACCTTC. Translation gives CASSLDRVYGYTF.

The V call is TRBV5-1, the J call TRBJ2-7, with TRBD2 matching over 10 bases. There are 19 residues in the CDR3. V was pared by 7 bases and J by 6 bases, with 25 bases of the junction left unmatched. Germline CDR1 reads SGHRS; CDR2 reads YFSETQ. This CDR3 is CASHRELGTSETQWGEQYF. As DNA, the CDR3 is TGCGCCAGCCACAGGGAGTTGGGGACTAGCGAAACCCAGTGGGGCGAGCAGTACTTC.

V is TRBV18 and J is TRBJ2-2; 9 bases line up with TRBD1. The CDR3 loop spans 16 amino acids. CDR1 is KGHSH and CDR2 is LQKENI in the germline V gene. V dropped 3 bases and J dropped 4; count of bases not matched to a gene: 6. The CDR3 sequence is CASSPVTQGATGELFF. For the CDR3, the DNA is TGTGCCAGCTCACCCGTTACACAGGGGGCCACCGGGGAGCTGTTTTTT.

The V gene is TRBV18, the J gene TRBJ2-5; 11 bases align to TRBD2. The ends lost 0 bases at V and 12 bases at J; junction bases unmatched: 9. Per germline, CDR1 KGHSH and CDR2 LQKENI. The CDR3 is 15 amino acids. CDR3 nucleotides: TGTGCCAGCTCACCACCGTCGGCTAGCGGGAGGTCCAAGTACTTC. This encodes CASSPPSASGRSKYF.

This chain joins TRBV27 and TRBJ2-7, with 7 bases fitting TRBD1. This CDR3 has 14 amino acids. The V gene end was trimmed by 5 bases and the J gene end by 1 base; junction bases not matched to a gene: 5. Germline V gene sequence: CDR1 MNHEY, CDR2 SMNVEV (reference sequence). The CDR3 coding sequence is TGTGCCAGCAGTGGACAGGACTCTTCCTACGAGCAGTACTTC. This gives the protein CASSGQDSSYEQYF.

This chain connects TRBV5-1 to TRBJ2-1, with 7 bases matching TRBD1. Germline CDR1 is SGHRS and CDR2 is YFSETQ. This CDR3 has 14 amino acids. V lost 8 bases to trimming and J lost 8 bases; unmatched junction nucleotides: 13. The CDR3 sequence is CASTTGTERDEQFF. The CDR3 bases are TGCGCCAGTACCACCGGGACAGAAAGGGATGAGCAGTTCTTC.

This chain connects TRBV2 to TRBJ2-7; TRBD1 matches 7 bases. Germline-derived CDR1 and CDR2 are SNHLY and FYNNEI. The ends lost 8 bases at V and 2 bases at J; junction bases unmatched: 6. This CDR3 has 13 amino acids. CDR3 loop: CASVTGDTYEQYF. DNA for the CDR3: TGTGCCAGCGTCACAGGGGACACCTACGAGCAGTACTTC. Full variable domain (rest looked up from reference TRBV2 and TRBJ2-7): EPEVTQTPSHQVTQMGQEVILRCVPISNHLYFYWYRQILGQKVEFLVSFYNNEISEKSEIFDDQFSVERPDGSNFTLKIRSTKLEDSAMYFCASVTGDTYEQYFGPGTRLTVT.

The CDR3 sequence is CASTQGASGRTDTQYF. CDR3 nucleotide sequence: TGTGCCAGCACCCAAGGGGCTAGCGGGAGGACAGATACGCAGTATTTT. The chain recombines TRBV7-1 with TRBJ2-3, with 11 bases matching TRBD2. TRBV7-1 is sorted into the ORF group, with uncertain function. V gave up 7 bases and J gave up 3 bases; unmatched junction bases: 9. This CDR3 has 16 residues.

On this clone itself: Just one base apart from a much larger clone, this may be a read error. This chain connects TRBV28 to TRBJ1-2; D call uncertain. V was clipped by 7 bases and J by 7 bases, with 13 bases between them. In germline, CDR1 is MDHEN, CDR2 SYDVKM. The CDR3 loop spans 12 amino acids. CDR3 nucleotide sequence: TGTGCCAGCACCGGACGGCAATCTGGCTACACCTTC. Its protein product is CASTGRQSGYTF.

The V call is TRBV11-3, the J call TRBJ1-5, with D maybe TRBD1 (6 bases). CDR1 SGHNT and CDR2 YENEEA come from the germline V gene. This CDR3 spans 13 amino acids. Trimming took off 3 bases at V and 4 bases at J, with 7 bases between the two ends. The CDR3 coding sequence is TGTGCCAGCAGCTTTACAGGGAATCAGCCCCAGCATTTT. It yields the protein CASSFTGNQPQHF.